This T cell receptor beta chain emerged from a study of identical twins. Per the germline V gene, CDR1 is SGHVS and CDR2 is FQNEAQ. This CDR3 comprises 14 residues. Germline trimming cut 6 bases from V and 3 bases from J; bases unmatched to any gene: 2. TCRdb fed the 5' RACE reads into MiXCR, producing one record per CDR3 protein. The sample includes about 550,000 distinct CDR3 sequences, 20% to 25% of them seen just once. The same specimen was also included in a second study, on yellow fever vaccine responses in identical twins.

This receptor was identified in a woman between 18 and 30 years old in good health. The specimen was CD4+ T cells sorted from blood. The chain employs TRBV7-8 and TRBJ2-7; the match to TRBD2 covers 13 bases. CDR3 region: CASSWTSGGYEQYF. CDR3 nucleotides: TGTGCCAGCAGTTGGACTAGCGGGGGCTACGAGCAGTACTTC. Drawing the rest from reference TRBV7-8 and TRBJ2-7, the complete variable domain is GAGVSQSPRYKVAKRGQDVALRCDPISGHVSLFWYQQALGQGPEFLTYFQNEAQLDKSGLPSDRFFAERPEGSVSTLKIQRTQQEDSAVYLCASSWTSGGYEQYFGPGTRLTVT.